The following is a T cell receptor (beta chain) sequence with its context. This specimen comes from a study of monozygotic twins with inflammatory bowel disease. TCRdb reprocessed the 5' RACE reads and reports one entry per CDR3 protein, with no DNA. Recorded for this sample: some 450,000 distinct CDR3 sequences. The CDR3 is made up of 18 amino acids. Germline assignment: CDR1 SGHAT and CDR2 FQDESV (reference sequence). This chain connects TRBV11-1 to TRBJ1-5; TCRdb's D call of TRBD1 is untestable without DNA. The sample comprised blood. The origin of this receptor is a human donor with ulcerative colitis or Crohn's disease, or a healthy co-twin of an affected twin (not recorded which). CDR3 loop: CASSSALSGTGSNQPQHF.